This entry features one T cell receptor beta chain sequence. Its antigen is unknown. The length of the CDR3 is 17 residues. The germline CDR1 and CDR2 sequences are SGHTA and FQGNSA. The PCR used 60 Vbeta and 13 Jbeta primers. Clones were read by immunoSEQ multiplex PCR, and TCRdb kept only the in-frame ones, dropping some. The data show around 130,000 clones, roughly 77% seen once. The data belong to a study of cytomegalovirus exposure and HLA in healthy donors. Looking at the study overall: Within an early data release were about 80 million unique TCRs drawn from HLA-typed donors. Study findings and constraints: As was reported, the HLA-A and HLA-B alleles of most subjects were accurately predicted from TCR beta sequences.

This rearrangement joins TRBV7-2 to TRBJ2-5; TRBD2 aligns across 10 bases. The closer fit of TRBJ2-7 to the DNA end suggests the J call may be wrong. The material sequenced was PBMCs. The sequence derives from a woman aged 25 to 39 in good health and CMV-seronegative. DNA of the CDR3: TGTGCCAGCAGCTTAGTGGCTGGACTAGCGGTAAACTACGAGCAGTACTTC. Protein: CASSLVAGLAVNYEQYF.